The 28 T cell receptor beta chains given below trace back to one sample, sequenced in a study of technical replicates of blood from several donors. Generated by immunoSEQ multiplex PCR, the TCRdb table keeps only in-frame clones and is missing some. Here the sample spans about 88,000 clones, roughly 94% being singletons. The sequenced sample consisted of T cells isolated from PBMCs. Source of these receptors: a human donor in good health.

The rearrangement links TRBV11-2 to TRBJ1-4, with TRBD1 identical over 8 bases. The CDR3 has 14 residues. CDR1 and CDR2 (germline): SGHAT, FQNNGV. The ends lost 5 bases at V and 7 bases at J; junction bases unmatched: 6. The CDR3 is CASSLRQGSEKLFF. The CDR3 bases are TGTGCCAGCAGCCTACGACAGGGGAGTGAAAAACTGTTTTTT.

V is TRBV5-6 and J is TRBJ2-3; D is uncertain. Trimming took off 1 base at V and 6 bases at J, with 3 bases between the two ends. CDR1 is SGHDT and CDR2 is YYEEEE in the germline V gene. This CDR3 spans 11 amino acids. CDR3 coding DNA: TGTGCCAGCAGCTTGTATGATACGCAGTATTTT. This gives the protein CASSLYDTQYF.

The rearrangement uses TRBV18 and TRBJ2-1; the match to TRBD2 covers 10 bases. The V gene end was trimmed by 4 bases and the J gene end by 7 bases; junction bases not matched to a gene: 7. In germline, CDR1 is KGHSH, CDR2 LQKENI. CDR3 length: 15 amino acids. The CDR3 DNA reads as TGTGCCAGCTCACAGACTAGCGGGTCCTTTAATGAGCAGTTCTTC. Residues: CASSQTSGSFNEQFF.

The chain links TRBV30 to TRBJ1-4, with 11 bases lining up with TRBD1. V lost 5 bases and J lost 6; bases outside the gene matches: 2. The CDR3 is 13 residues long. Germline V lookup: CDR1 GTSNPN, CDR2 SVGIG (reference sequence). CDR3 amino acids: CAWGTGGHEKLFF. The CDR3 nucleotides read TGTGCCTGGGGGACAGGGGGACATGAAAAACTGTTTTTT.

The DNA for the CDR3 is TGTGCCAGCAGTTACGGCCAGGCGAGAAACACCATATATTTT. Protein product: CASSYGQARNTIYF. The chain joins TRBV6-6 to TRBJ1-3; D is uncertain. The CDR3 totals 14 residues. Germline V lookup: CDR1 MNHNY, CDR2 SVGAGI (reference sequence). The ends were cut back, 2 bases at V and 5 bases at J, with 10 bases in the middle.

This clone was detected only once. This chain links TRBV5-8 with TRBJ1-2, with D possibly matching TRBD1 (5 bases). CDR3 length: 15 residues. From germline, CDR1 is SGHTS and CDR2 YDEGEE. The ends were cut back, 1 base at V and 0 bases at J, with 10 bases in the middle. CDR3 loop: CASSLSRGTNYGYTF. CDR3 sequence (DNA): TGTGCCAGCAGCTTGTCAAGGGGAACTAACTATGGCTACACCTTC.

This clone was seen a handful of times. V usage is TRBV10-3 and J usage is TRBJ2-7, with a tentative D call TRBD1 (5 bases). The CDR3 totals 12 residues. The V end lost 5 bases, the J end lost 7 bases, and 12 bases lay between the germline ends. CDR1 ENHRY and CDR2 SYGVKD come from the germline V gene. Written as DNA, the CDR3 is TGTGCCATCAGTCCCGATCCAGGGGAGCAGTACTTC. The encoded protein is CAISPDPGEQYF.

This sequence joins TRBV9 and TRBJ2-1, with 9 nucleotides matching TRBD2. CDR3 length: 17 residues. Germline CDR1 and CDR2: SGDLS and YYNGEE. The V segment lost 0 bases and the J segment 3 bases; nucleotides outside the gene matches: 7. CDR3 in amino acids: CASSVAASGMGYNEQFF. The CDR3 DNA is TGTGCCAGCAGCGTAGCGGCTAGCGGGATGGGCTACAATGAGCAGTTCTTC.

This chain uses TRBV4-1 with TRBJ2-7; no definite D call. This CDR3 spans 14 amino acids. CDR1 is MGHRA and CDR2 is YSYEKL in the germline V gene. V lost 4 bases to trimming and J lost 2 bases, with 12 bases between them. The CDR3 DNA reads as TGCGCCAGCAGCCCGCGAAACAGACCCTACGAGCAGTACTTC. Encoded protein: CASSPRNRPYEQYF.

This sequence joins TRBV6-6 and TRBJ1-5; D unresolved. There are 14 residues in the CDR3. The V and J ends lost 0 bases and 8 bases respectively, with 11 bases between them. Germline CDR1 is MNHNY and CDR2 is SVGAGI (reference sequence). CDR3 residues: CASSYSPGYEPQHF. The CDR3 nucleotides are TGTGCCAGCAGTTACTCTCCGGGGTACGAGCCCCAGCATTTT.

This sequence joins TRBV6-1 and TRBJ1-3; TRBD1 matches at 7 bases. Trimming removed 6 bases from V and 0 bases from J; junction bases left unmatched: 2. CDR3 size: 14 residues. The germline CDR1 and CDR2 sequences are MNHNS and SASEGT. CDR3 in DNA: TGTGCCAGCAGCCAGGGGGTCTCTGGAAACACCATATATTTT. It encodes CASSQGVSGNTIYF.

The CDR3 DNA reads as TGTGCCAGCAGCCCTACAGGGGTAGCTGGTGGGGCCAACGTCCTGACTTTC. This translates into CASSPTGVAGGANVLTF. The V call is TRBV16, the J call TRBJ2-6; 7 nucleotides line up with TRBD1. Germline trimming cut 4 bases from V and 3 bases from J; bases unmatched to any gene: 9. The CDR3 loop spans 17 amino acids. CDR1 and CDR2 from the germline V gene are KGHSY and FQNENV.

With respect to this clone: Other DNA variants within this sample encode the same CDR3. The genes are TRBV19 and TRBJ1-5; D is possibly TRBD1 (5 bases). Germline V gives CDR1 LNHDA, CDR2 SQIVND (reference sequence). The CDR3 has 13 amino acids. The ends were cut back, 1 base at V and 7 bases at J, with 8 bases in the middle. The DNA of the CDR3 is TGTGCCAGTAGTATAGCGGGGGACCAGCCCCAGCATTTT. This sequence encodes CASSIAGDQPQHF.

This clone was seen repeatedly, ten times or more. The chain is built from TRBV5-1 and TRBJ1-1; no clear D. CDR1 is SGHRS and CDR2 is YFSETQ in the germline V gene. This CDR3 spans 14 amino acids. The V end lost 4 bases, the J end lost 4 bases, and 14 bases lay between the germline ends. CDR3 region: CASSPRAGSTEAFF. The CDR3 DNA reads TGCGCCAGCAGCCCTCGGGCTGGGAGCACTGAAGCTTTCTTT.

The chain has TRBV5-6 and TRBJ2-7, with a possible D match to TRBD1 (6 bases). The CDR3 extends over 15 amino acids. The ends were cut back, 3 bases at V and 2 bases at J, with 15 bases in the middle. CDR1 and CDR2 (germline): SGHDT, YYEEEE. CDR3 sequence (DNA): TGTGCCAGCAGCTCCACCGGGACAAAAACCTACGAGCAGTACTTC. Protein product: CASSSTGTKTYEQYF.

The genes are TRBV7-2 and TRBJ2-7; 8 bases align to TRBD1. Looked up from germline, CDR1 is SGHTA and CDR2 is FQGNSA. The CDR3 spans 13 residues. The V and J ends lost 5 bases and 6 bases, in that order; junction bases with no gene match: 6. This CDR3 is CASSAGQGGEQYF. The CDR3, as DNA: TGTGCCAGCAGCGCCGGACAGGGTGGCGAGCAGTACTTC.

CDR3: CASSSIGQENYGYTF. The CDR3 region has the DNA TGTGCCAGCAGCTCAATAGGACAGGAGAACTATGGCTACACCTTC. This chain connects TRBV7-9 to TRBJ1-2; TRBD1 aligns across 7 bases. Trimming cost V 4 bases and J 2 bases; bases outside gene matches: 7. The germline V gene has CDR1 SEHNR and CDR2 FQNEAQ (reference sequence). CDR3 size: 15 residues.

Only one count was recorded for this clone. V and J are TRBV27 and TRBJ1-5; weak D call: TRBD1 (5 bases). The germline V gene encodes CDR1 MNHEY and CDR2 SMNVEV (reference sequence). This CDR3 is built from 13 residues. V gave up 6 bases and J gave up 9 bases, with 15 bases separating them. CDR3 amino acids: CASRQVGGWPQHF. CDR3 bases: TGTGCCAGCAGACAGGTTGGTGGATGGCCCCAGCATTTT.

V usage is TRBV5-1 and J usage is TRBJ2-2, with 11 positions matching TRBD1. The CDR3 runs 16 residues. The germline V gene has CDR1 SGHRS and CDR2 YFSETQ. The J segment lost 6 bases and the V segment lost 2 bases, leaving 6 bases of the junction unmatched. The CDR3 spells CASSLPGQGVSGELFF. The DNA for the CDR3 is TGCGCCAGCAGCTTACCGGGACAGGGGGTCTCCGGGGAGCTGTTTTTT.

The V and J genes are TRBV13 and TRBJ2-3, with TRBD2 matching 8 bases. J lost 2 bases, V lost 3 bases, and 7 bases had no gene match. Germline V lookup: CDR1 PRHDT, CDR2 FYEKMQ (reference sequence). CDR3 length: 16 amino acids. CDR3 nucleotide sequence: TGTGCCAGCAGCTTGTCCAGCGGGAGCGTCACAGATACGCAGTATTTT. Translation gives CASSLSSGSVTDTQYF.

This clone was seen just once. The rearrangement links TRBV6-4 to TRBJ1-2; 9 nucleotides match TRBD1. CDR3 length: 13 residues. Trimming cost V 3 bases and J 5 bases; bases outside gene matches: 1. Germline loops: CDR1 MRHNA, CDR2 SNTAGT. Written as DNA, the CDR3 is TGTGCCAGCAGTGATGGGACAGGGTATGGCTACACCTTC. The encoded protein is CASSDGTGYGYTF.

The J gene is TRBJ2-7, the V gene TRBV29-1; a weak D match, TRBD2 (6 bases). Trimming pared 4 bases from V and 3 bases from J, leaving 16 bases between. Germline CDR1 is SQVTM and CDR2 is ANQGSEA. The CDR3 length is 14 residues. CDR3 amino acids: CSVGGGAVYYEQYF. For the CDR3, the DNA is TGCAGCGTTGGTGGAGGGGCAGTTTACTACGAGCAGTACTTC.

The gene calls are TRBV30 and TRBJ2-2, with TRBD1 as a possible D gene (6 bases). The V end lost 0 bases, the J end lost 4 bases, and 6 bases lay between the germline ends. The germline V gene encodes CDR1 GTSNPN and CDR2 SVGIG (reference sequence). This CDR3 has 13 residues. The CDR3 DNA reads as TGTGCCTGGAGTGTAGGGGGCACCGGGGAGCTGTTTTTT. The encoded protein is CAWSVGGTGELFF.

The chain employs TRBV25-1 and TRBJ1-5; D possibly corresponds to TRBD1 (5 bases). The V and J ends lost 5 bases and 5 bases respectively, with 16 bases between them. The CDR3 is 15 amino acids. CDR1 MGHDK and CDR2 SYGVNS come from the germline V gene. CDR3 loop: CASSPRGGLHQPQHF. CDR3 nucleotides: TGTGCCAGCAGTCCCCGCGGGGGATTGCATCAGCCCCAGCATTTT.

The gene calls are TRBV7-3 and TRBJ2-1; D not resolved. Looked up from germline, CDR1 is SGHTA and CDR2 is FQGTGA. This CDR3 comprises 16 residues. V dropped 0 bases and J dropped 3 bases, with 12 bases sitting between them. CDR3 protein: CASSLTYGAVYNEQFF. CDR3 nucleotides: TGTGCCAGCAGCTTAACGTATGGCGCGGTCTACAATGAGCAGTTCTTC.

The rearrangement uses TRBV19 and TRBJ2-3; 9 bases match TRBD2. After removal of 7 bases from V and 2 bases from J, the junction contained 4 bases not matched to a gene. This CDR3 is built from 14 residues. The V gene's germline CDR1 is LNHDA and CDR2 SQIVND (reference sequence). Here the CDR3 DNA reads TGTGCCAGTACTCAGCGGGAGGACACAGATACGCAGTATTTT. Encoded protein: CASTQREDTDTQYF.

The V gene is TRBV7-2, the J gene TRBJ2-7; possible D gene TRBD1, 6 bases. Trimming took off 4 bases at V and 2 bases at J, with 12 bases between the two ends. This CDR3 is built from 14 residues. The germline V gene encodes CDR1 SGHTA and CDR2 FQGNSA. In DNA form, the CDR3 reads TGTGCCAGCAGCTCCGGACAGTACACCTACGAGCAGTACTTC. Translating gives CASSSGQYTYEQYF.

The rearrangement joins TRBV5-8 to TRBJ1-1; TRBD1 matches 8 bases. J was trimmed by 7 bases and V by 6 bases; bases with no gene match: 14. The CDR3 is 15 amino acids. The germline V gene has CDR1 SGHTS and CDR2 YDEGEE. This chain's CDR3 is CASTEGQVKYNEAFF. The CDR3 bases are TGTGCCAGCACCGAGGGACAGGTAAAATACAATGAAGCTTTCTTT. Together with reference TRBV5-8 and TRBJ1-1, the CDR3 gives the full variable domain: EAGVTQSPTHLIKTRGQQATLRCSPISGHTSVYWYQQALGLGLQFLLWYDEGEERNRGNFPPRFSGRQFPNYSSELNVNALELEDSALYLCASTEGQVKYNEAFFGQGTRLTVV.